This T cell receptor (beta chain) emerged from a study of CD8 T cells in ankylosing spondylitis. Findings and caveats of the study: CD8+ disease-linked clones were present at relatively low frequencies in blood. Blood of patients with ankylosing spondylitis appeared to be characterized by a TCR beta motif of several highly homologous variants. From matched ankylosing spondylitis synovial fluid, disease-linked clones were reportedly recovered at significantly enriched levels.

This clonotype was detected once. Its antigen is as yet unknown. The CDR3 length is 13 residues. Germline CDR1 and CDR2: SQVTM and ANQGSEA. Trimming cost V 4 bases and J 4 bases, with 13 bases left between them. One entry per CDR3 protein, called by TCRdb with MiXCR from the 5' RACE reads. This sample has about 540,000 distinct CDR3 sequences, with roughly 12% found just once. The TCR was taken from a male donor with ankylosing spondylitis. The sequencing sample was made of blood, either unsorted or a sorted T cell fraction (not recorded which). V gene TRBV29-1 combines with J gene TRBJ2-5; D may be TRBD1 or TRBD2 (6 bases each). The CDR3 region has the DNA TGCAGCGTTGGGTCTGGGGGGCCAGAGACCCAGTACTTC. Translated, it gives CSVGSGGPETQYF. Based on the CDR3 plus reference TRBV29-1 and TRBJ2-5, the full variable domain is SAVISQKPSRDICQRGTSLTIQCQVDSQVTMMFWYRQQPGQSLTLIATANQGSEATYESGFVIDKFPISRPNLTFSTLTVSNMSPEDSSIYLCSVGSGGPETQYFGPGTRLLVL.